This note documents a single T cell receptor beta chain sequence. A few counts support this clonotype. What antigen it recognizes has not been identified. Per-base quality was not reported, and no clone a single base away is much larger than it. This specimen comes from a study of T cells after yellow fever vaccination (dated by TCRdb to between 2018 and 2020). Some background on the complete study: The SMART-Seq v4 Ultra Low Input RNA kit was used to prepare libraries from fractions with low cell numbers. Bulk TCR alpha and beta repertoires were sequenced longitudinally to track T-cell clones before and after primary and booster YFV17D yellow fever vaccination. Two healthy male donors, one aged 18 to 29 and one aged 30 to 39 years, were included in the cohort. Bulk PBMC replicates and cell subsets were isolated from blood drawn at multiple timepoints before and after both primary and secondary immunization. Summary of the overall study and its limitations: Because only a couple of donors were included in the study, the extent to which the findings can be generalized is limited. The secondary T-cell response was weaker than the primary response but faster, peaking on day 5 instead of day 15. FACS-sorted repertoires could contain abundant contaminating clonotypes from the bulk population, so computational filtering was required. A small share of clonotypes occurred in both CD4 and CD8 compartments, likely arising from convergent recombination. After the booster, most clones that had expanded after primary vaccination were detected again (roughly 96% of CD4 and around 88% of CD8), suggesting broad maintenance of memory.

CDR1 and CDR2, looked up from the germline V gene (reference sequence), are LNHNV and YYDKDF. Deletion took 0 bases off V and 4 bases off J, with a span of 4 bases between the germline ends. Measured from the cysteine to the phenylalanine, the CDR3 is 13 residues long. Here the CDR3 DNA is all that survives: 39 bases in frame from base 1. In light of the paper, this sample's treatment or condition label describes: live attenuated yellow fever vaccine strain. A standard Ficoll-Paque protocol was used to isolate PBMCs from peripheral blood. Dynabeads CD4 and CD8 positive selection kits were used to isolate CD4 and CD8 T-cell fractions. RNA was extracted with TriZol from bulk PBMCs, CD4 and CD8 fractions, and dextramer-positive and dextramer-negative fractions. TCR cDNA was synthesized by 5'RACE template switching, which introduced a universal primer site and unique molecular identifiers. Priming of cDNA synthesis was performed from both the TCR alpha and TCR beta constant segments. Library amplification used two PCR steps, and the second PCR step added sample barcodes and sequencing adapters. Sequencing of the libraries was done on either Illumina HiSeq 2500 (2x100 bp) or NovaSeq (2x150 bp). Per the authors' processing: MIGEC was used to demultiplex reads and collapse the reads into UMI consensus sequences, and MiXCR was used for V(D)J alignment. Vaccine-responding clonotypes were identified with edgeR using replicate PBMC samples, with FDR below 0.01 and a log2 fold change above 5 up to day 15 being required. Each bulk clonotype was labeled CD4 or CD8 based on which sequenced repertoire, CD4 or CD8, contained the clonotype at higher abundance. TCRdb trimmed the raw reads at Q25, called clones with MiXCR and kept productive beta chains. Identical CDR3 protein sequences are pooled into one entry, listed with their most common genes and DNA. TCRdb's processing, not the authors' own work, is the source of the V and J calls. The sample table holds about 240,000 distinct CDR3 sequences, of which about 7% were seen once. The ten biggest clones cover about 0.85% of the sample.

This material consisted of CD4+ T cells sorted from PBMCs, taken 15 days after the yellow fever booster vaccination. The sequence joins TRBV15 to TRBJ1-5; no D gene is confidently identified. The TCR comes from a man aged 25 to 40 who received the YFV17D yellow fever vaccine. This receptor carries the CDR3 CATSRDGNQPQHF. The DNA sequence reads TGTGCCACCAGCAGAGACGGGAATCAGCCCCAGCATTTT. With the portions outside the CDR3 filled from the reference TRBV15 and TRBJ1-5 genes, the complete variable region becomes DAMVIQNPRYQVTQFGKPVTLSCSQTLNHNVMYWYQQKSSQAPKLLFHYYDKDFNNEADTPDNFQSRRPNTSFCFLDIRSPGLGDTAMYLCATSRDGNQPQHFGDGTRLSIL.